This TCR beta chain came from a study of read filtering for tumor transcriptome and immune sequencing. Findings and limits, study-wide: Without single-read clonotypes, shared clonotype proportions correlated more between IR-seq and RNA-seq.

This library used 300 to 450 ng RNA and molecular barcoded adaptors spanning alpha/delta and beta/gamma chains. Using its own MiXCR run on the reads, TCRdb lists one record per CDR3 protein. The sample comprises approximately 61,000 distinct CDR3 sequences, roughly 19% of which are singletons, and around 15% rests with the top ten. Regarding this clonotype: Its target is unknown. Since a much larger clone is just one base distant, this may be a read error.

The CDR3 spans 12 residues. The V gene's germline CDR1 is SGHAT and CDR2 FQNNGV. This sequence joins TRBV11-2 and TRBJ1-2; a weak D match, TRBD1 (5 bases). Source material: a population of CD138-negative cells sorted from bone marrow. This TCR came from a donor at least 40 years old with multiple myeloma. For the CDR3, the DNA is TGTGCCCGCAGCCTTGACAGCTATGGCTACACCTTC. It codes for CARSLDSYGYTF. Based on the CDR3 plus reference TRBV11-2 and TRBJ1-2, the full variable domain is EAGVAQSPRYKIIEKRQSVAFWCNPISGHATLYWYQQILGQGPKLLIQFQNNGVVDDSQLPKDRFSAERLKGVDSTLKIQPAKLEDSAVYLCARSLDSYGYTFGSGTRLTVV.